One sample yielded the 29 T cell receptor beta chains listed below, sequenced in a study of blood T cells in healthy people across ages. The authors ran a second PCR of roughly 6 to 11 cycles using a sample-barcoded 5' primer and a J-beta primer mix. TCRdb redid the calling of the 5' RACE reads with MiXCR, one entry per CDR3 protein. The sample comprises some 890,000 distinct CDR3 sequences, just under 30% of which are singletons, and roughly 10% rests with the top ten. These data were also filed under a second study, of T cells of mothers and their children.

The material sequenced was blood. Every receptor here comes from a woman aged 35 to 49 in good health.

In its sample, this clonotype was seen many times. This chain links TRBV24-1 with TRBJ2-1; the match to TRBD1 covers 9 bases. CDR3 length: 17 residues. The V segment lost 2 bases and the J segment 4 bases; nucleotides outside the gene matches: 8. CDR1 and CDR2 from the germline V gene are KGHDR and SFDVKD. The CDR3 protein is CATSDYRGRKDYNEQFF. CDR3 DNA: TGTGCCACCAGTGATTACAGGGGGCGGAAGGATTACAATGAGCAGTTCTTC.

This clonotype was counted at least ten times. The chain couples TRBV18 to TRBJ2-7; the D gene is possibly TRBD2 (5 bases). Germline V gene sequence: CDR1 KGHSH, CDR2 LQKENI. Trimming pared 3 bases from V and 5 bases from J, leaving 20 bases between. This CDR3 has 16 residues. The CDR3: CASSPARRGGANEQYF. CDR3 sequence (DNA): TGTGCCAGCTCACCGGCCCGGAGAGGAGGTGCCAACGAGCAGTACTTC. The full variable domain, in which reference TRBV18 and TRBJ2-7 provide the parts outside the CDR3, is NAGVMQNPRHLVRRRGQEARLRCSPMKGHSHVYWYRQLPEEGLKFMVYLQKENIIDESGMPKERFSAEFPKEGPSILRIQQVVRGDSAAYFCASSPARRGGANEQYFGPGTRLTVT.

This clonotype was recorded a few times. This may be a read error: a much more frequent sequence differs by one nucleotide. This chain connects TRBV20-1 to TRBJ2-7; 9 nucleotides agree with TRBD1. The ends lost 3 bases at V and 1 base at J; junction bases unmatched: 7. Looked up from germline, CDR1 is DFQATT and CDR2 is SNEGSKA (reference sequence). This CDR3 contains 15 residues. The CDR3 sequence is CSARSGQGRSYEQYF. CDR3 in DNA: TGCAGTGCTAGGTCGGGACAGGGCCGTTCCTACGAGCAGTACTTC.

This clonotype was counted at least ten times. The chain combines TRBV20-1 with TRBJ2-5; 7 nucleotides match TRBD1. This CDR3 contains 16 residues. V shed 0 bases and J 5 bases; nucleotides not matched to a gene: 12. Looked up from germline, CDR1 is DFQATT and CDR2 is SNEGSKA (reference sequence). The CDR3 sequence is CSARDRPDRVGETQYF. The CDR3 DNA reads TGCAGTGCTAGAGATCGCCCAGACAGGGTCGGTGAGACCCAGTACTTC.

The CDR3 protein is CASTPANTGELFF. For the CDR3, the DNA is TGTGCCAGTACTCCAGCAAACACCGGGGAGCTGTTTTTT. The chain combines TRBV7-9 with TRBJ2-2; D is undetermined. CDR1 is SEHNR, CDR2 FQNEAQ, per germline (reference sequence). V was pared by 9 bases and J by 2 bases, with 10 bases between. This CDR3 spans 13 amino acids.

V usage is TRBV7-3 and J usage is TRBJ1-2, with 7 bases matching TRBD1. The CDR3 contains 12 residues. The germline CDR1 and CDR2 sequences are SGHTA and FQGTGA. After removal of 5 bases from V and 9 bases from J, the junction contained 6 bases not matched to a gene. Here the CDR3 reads CASSKPGQSYTF. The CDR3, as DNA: TGTGCCAGCAGCAAGCCGGGACAGAGCTACACCTTC.

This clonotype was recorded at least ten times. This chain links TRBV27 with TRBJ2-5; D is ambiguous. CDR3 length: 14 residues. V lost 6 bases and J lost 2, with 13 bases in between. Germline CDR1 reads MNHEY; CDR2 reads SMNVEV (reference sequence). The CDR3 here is CASSVLGRQETQYF. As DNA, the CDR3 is TGTGCCAGCAGCGTCTTAGGCAGGCAAGAGACCCAGTACTTC.

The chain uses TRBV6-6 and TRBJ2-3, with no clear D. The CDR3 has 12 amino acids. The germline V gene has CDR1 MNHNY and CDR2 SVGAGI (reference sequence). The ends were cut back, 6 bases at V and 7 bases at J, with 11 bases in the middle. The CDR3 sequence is CASSRPRNTQYF. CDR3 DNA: TGTGCCAGCAGCAGGCCGCGAAATACGCAGTATTTT.

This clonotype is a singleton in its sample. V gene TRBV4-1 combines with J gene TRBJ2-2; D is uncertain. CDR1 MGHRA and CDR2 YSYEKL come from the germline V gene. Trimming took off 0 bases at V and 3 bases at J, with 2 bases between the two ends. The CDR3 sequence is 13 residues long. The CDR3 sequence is CASSQEDTGELFF. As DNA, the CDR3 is TGCGCCAGCAGCCAAGAGGACACCGGGGAGCTGTTTTTT.

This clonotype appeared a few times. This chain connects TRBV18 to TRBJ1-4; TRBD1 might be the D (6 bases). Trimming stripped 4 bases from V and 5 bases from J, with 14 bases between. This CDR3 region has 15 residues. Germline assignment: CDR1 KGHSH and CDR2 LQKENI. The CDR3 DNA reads TGTGCCAGCTCACGGTCGGGGCAGGGGAATGAAAAACTGTTTTTT. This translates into CASSRSGQGNEKLFF.

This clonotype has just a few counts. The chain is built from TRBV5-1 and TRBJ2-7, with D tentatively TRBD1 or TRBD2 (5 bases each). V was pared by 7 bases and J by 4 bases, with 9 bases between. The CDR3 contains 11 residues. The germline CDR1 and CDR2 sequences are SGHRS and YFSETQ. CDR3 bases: TGCGCCAGCGGGACCAATTACGAGCAGTACTTC. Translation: CASGTNYEQYF.

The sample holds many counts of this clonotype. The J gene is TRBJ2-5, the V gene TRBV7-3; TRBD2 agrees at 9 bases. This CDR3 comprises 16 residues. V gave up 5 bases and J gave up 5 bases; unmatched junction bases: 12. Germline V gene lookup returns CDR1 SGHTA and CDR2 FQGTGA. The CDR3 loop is CASSPEMRGGRETQYF. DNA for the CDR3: TGTGCCAGCAGCCCCGAGATGCGGGGGGGCCGGGAGACCCAGTACTTC.

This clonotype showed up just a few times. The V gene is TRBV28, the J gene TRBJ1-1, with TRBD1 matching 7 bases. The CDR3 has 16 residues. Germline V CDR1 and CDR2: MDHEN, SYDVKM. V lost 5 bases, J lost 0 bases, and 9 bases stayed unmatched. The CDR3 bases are TGTGCCAGCAGTCAGGGGGGTTTGGGGTTGAACACTGAAGCTTTCTTT. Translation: CASSQGGLGLNTEAFF.

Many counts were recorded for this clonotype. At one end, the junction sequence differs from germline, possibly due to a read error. CDR3 protein: CASSSGQGLNEQFF. The CDR3, as DNA: TGTGCTAGCAGCTCGGGACAGGGGCTGAATGAGCAGTTCTTC. The rearrangement joins TRBV7-7 to TRBJ2-1; 10 nucleotides align to TRBD1. The CDR3 contains 14 residues. The germline V gene has CDR1 SSHAT and CDR2 FNYEAQ (reference sequence).

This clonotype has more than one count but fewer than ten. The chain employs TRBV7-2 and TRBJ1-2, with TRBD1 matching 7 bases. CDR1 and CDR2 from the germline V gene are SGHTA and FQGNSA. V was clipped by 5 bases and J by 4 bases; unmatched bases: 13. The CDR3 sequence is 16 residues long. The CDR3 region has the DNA TGTGCCAGCAGCCAAACGGGGGACAGATCAGGCTATGGCTACACCTTC. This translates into CASSQTGDRSGYGYTF.

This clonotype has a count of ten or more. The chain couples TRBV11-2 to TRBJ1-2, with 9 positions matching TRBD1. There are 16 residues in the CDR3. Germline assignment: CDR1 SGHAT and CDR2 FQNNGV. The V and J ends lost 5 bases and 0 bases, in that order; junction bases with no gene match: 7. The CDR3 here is CASSPGQGNSNYGYTF. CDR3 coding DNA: TGTGCCAGCAGCCCAGGACAGGGGAACTCTAACTATGGCTACACCTTC.

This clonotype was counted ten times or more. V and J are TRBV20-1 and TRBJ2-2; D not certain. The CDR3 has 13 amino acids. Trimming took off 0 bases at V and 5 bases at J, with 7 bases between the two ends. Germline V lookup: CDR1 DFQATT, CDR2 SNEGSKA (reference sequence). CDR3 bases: TGCAGTGCTAGAGATTGGGCGACCGGGGAGCTGTTTTTT. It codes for CSARDWATGELFF.

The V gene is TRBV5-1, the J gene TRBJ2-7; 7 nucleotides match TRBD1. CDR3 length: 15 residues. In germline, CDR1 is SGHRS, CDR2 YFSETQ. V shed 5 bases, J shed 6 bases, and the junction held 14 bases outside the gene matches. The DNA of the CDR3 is TGCGCCAGCAGACCCGACAGGGTACGAGTGGGCGAGCAGTACTTC. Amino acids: CASRPDRVRVGEQYF. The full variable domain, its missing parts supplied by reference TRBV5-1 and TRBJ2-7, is KAGVTQTPRYLIKTRGQQVTLSCSPISGHRSVSWYQQTPGQGLQFLFEYFSETQRNKGNFPGRFSGRQFSNSRSEMNVSTLELGDSALYLCASRPDRVRVGEQYFGPGTRLTVT.

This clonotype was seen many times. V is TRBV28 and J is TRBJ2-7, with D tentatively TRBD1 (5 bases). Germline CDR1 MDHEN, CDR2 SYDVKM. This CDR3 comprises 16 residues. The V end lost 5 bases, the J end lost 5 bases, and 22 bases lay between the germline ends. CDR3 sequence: CASSRSVAGSTHEQYF. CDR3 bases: TGTGCCAGCAGTCGATCGGTCGCAGGGTCGACCCACGAGCAGTACTTC.

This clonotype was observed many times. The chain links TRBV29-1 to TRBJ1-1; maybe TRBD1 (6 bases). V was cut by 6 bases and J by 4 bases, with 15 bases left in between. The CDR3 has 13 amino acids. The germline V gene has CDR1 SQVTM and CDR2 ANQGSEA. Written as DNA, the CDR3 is TGCAGCGTCCGCGGGACATGGGGCACTGAAGCTTTCTTT. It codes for CSVRGTWGTEAFF.

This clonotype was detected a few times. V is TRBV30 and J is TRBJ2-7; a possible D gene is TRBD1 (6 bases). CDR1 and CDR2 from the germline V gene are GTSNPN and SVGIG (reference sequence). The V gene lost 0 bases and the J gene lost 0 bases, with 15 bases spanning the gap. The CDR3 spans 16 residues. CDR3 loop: CAWSVWGQGNSYEQYF. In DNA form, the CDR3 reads TGTGCCTGGAGTGTATGGGGGCAGGGGAACTCCTACGAGCAGTACTTC.

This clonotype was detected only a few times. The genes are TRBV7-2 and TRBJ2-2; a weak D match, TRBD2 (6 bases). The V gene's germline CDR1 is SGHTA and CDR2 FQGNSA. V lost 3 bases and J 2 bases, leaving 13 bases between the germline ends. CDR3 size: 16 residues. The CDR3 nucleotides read TGTGCCAGCAGCTTGGGCGGGACGGTTAACACCGGGGAGCTGTTTTTT. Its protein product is CASSLGGTVNTGELFF.

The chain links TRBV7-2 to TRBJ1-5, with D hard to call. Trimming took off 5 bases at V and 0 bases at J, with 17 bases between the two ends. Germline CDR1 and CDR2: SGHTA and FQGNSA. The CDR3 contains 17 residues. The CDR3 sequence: CASSARTSPYSNQPQHF. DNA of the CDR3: TGTGCCAGCAGCGCCCGGACCTCCCCGTATAGCAATCAGCCCCAGCATTTT.

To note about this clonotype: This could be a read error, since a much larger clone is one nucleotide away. The CDR3 here is CASNRGFQETQYF. In DNA, the CDR3 is TGCGCCAGCAATAGGGGCTTCCAAGAGACCCAGTACTTC. The chain carries TRBV5-1 and TRBJ2-5; D perhaps matches TRBD1 (5 bases). Trimming shortened V by 6 bases and J by 1 base, and 10 bases separated the two germline ends. In germline, CDR1 is SGHRS, CDR2 YFSETQ. This CDR3 is built from 13 residues.

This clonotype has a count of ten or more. The CDR3 nucleotides are TGCGCCAGCAGCCAACTAGGGACGGGAGAAGAGACCCAGTACTTC. As protein: CASSQLGTGEETQYF. The chain combines TRBV4-1 with TRBJ2-5; a weak D match, TRBD2 (6 bases). The CDR3 totals 15 residues. CDR1 and CDR2 (germline): MGHRA, YSYEKL. V lost 2 bases and J 3 bases, leaving 13 bases between the germline ends.

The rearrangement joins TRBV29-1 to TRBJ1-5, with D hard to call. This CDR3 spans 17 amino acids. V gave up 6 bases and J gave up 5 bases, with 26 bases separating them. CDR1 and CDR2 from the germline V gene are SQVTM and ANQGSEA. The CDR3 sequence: CSVPPWGSESKDQPQHF. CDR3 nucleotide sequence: TGCAGCGTGCCCCCTTGGGGTTCGGAAAGTAAGGATCAGCCCCAGCATTTT.

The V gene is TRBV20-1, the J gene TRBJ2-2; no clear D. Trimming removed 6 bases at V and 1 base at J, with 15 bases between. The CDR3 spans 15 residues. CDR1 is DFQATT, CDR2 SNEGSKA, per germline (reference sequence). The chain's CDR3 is CSAQALALNTGELFF. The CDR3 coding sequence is TGCAGTGCCCAGGCCCTCGCCTTGAACACCGGGGAGCTGTTTTTT.

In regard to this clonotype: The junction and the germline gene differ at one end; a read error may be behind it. The CDR3 is CASGLEGPRGNSDTQYF. CDR3 in DNA: TGCGCCAGCGGCTTGGAGGGACCCAGGGGGAACTCAGATACGCAGTATTTT. This chain joins TRBV5-1 and TRBJ2-3, with D perhaps matching TRBD1 (7 bases). The CDR3 covers 17 residues. Germline V CDR1 and CDR2: SGHRS, YFSETQ.

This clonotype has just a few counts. The chain's CDR3 is CSRIKGYTF. The CDR3 DNA reads TGCAGTCGGATTAAGGGCTACACCTTC. The chain is built from TRBV20-1 and TRBJ1-2; D gene uncertain. Germline V gene lookup returns CDR1 DFQATT and CDR2 SNEGSKA (reference sequence). The CDR3 is 9 amino acids. Trimming shortened V by 8 bases and J by 8 bases, and 9 bases separated the two germline ends.